This is a list of T cell receptor beta chains from one sample in a study of blood T cell repertoires in COVID-19. Repertoires were generated with immunoSEQ multiplex PCR, while TCRdb's copy carries only in-frame clones and drops some. This sample has around 250,000 clones, with 86% found just once. Sequencing was carried out using peripheral blood. Source of these receptors: a man older than 75 with acute or convalescent COVID-19. The conserved cysteine and the conserved F or W are not part of the CDR3 here.

cdr3_length v_call cdr3_aa
10 TRBV29-1 SVGARSAEAF
12 TRBV29-1 SALPPGTNEKLF
14 TRBV5-6 ASSSMDRAANEKLF
13 TRBV7-2 ASSHRREGNQPQH
13 TRBV3-1/TRBV3-2 ASRGSSGSAGELF
13 TRBV19 ASSIVAQGGQPQH
13 TRBV27 ASSFAGGPRDTQY
10 TRBV2 ANAQGNYGYT
13 TRBV6-6 ASSRTEIMNQPQH
14 TRBV11-3 ASSLWGQGPTDTQY
13 TRBV6-5 ASSFARNRGAEAF
15 TRBV5-4 ASSLVGGAPSGNTIY
11 TRBV6-5 ASRTGQSDTQY
13 TRBV4-2 ASSQEGGSYNEQF
15 TRBV5-6 ASSHFRDRDSNQPQH
12 TRBV3-1/TRBV3-2 ASSRSGSKETQY
13 TRBV19 ASSKAPAGNTEAF
10 TRBV28 ASSSELNGYT
11 TRBV5-4 ASSLTGGYEQY
12 TRBV18 ASSPRTGGDEQY
11 TRBV11-2 ASSWSQGETQY
12 TRBV29-1 SVQSGLSTDTQY
13 TRBV28 ASSTGGALGSRAY
14 TRBV18 ASSSQRGASYNEQF
10 TRBV19 ASSMIGNGYT
12 TRBV18 ASSSTSGSYEQY
14 TRBV6-1 ASSESWGTGRHEQY
13 TRBV5-1 ASSEQGNEGTEAF
13 TRBV7-3 ASSPPGLAYNEQF
13 TRBV7-6 ASSPRATSTGELF
11 TRBV7-9 ASSLMQGTEAF
13 TRBV28 ASSGGSYRAYGYT
12 TRBV7-6 ASSLGQGYYEQY
15 TRBV2 ASSEQGPGFAGNTIY
14 TRBV5-1 ASSIGGGGGSYEQY
11 TRBV6-5 ASTGAPDSPLH
14 TRBV3-1/TRBV3-2 ASSQAAGPSTDTQY
13 TRBV19 ASSIPGQGLHEQY
11 TRBV5-1 ASSLGQGTMPN
13 TRBV7-2 ASSLGSDRWETQY
16 TRBV28 ASSFIGDTGTSGNTIY
12 TRBV6-5 ASRQGYLTDTQY
11 TRBV28 ATTGGGTGELF
14 TRBV18 ASSPPSGNPYNEQF
11 TRBV6-2/TRBV6-3 ASSFAGPYGYT
9 TRBV28 ASNQNTEAF